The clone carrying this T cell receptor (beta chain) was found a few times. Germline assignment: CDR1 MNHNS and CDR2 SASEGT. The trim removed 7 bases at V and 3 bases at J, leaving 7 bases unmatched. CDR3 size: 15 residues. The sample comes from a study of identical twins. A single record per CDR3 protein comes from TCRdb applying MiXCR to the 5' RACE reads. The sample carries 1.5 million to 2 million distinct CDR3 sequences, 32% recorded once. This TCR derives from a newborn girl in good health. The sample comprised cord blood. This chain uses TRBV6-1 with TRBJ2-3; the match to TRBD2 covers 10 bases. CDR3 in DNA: TGTGCCAGCAACCGACTAGCGGGTTCTACAGATACGCAGTATTTT. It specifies CASNRLAGSTDTQYF.